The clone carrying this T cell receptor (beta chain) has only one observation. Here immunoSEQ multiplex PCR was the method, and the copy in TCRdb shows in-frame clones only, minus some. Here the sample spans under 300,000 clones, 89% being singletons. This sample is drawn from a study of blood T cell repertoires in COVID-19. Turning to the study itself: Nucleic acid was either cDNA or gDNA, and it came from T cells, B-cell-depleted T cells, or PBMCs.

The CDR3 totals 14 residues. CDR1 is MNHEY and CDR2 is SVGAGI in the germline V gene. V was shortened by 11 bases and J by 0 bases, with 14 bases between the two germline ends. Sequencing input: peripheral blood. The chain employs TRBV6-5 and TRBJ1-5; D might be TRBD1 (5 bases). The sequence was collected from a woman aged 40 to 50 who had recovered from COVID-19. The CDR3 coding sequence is TGTGCCGGCCACGGGGGGGGTAGCAATCAGCCCCAGCATTTT. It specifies CAGHGGGSNQPQHF.